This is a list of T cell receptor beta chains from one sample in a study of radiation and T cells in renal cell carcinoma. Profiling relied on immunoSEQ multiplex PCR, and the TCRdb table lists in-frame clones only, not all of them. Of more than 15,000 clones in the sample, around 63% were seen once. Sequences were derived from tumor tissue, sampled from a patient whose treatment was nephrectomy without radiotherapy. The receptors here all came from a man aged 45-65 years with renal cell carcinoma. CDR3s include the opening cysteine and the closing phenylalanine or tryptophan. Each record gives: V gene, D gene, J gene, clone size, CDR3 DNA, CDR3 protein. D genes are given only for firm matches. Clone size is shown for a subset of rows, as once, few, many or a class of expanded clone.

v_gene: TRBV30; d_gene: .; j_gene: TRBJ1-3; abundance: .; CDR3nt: TGTGCCTGGAGCGAATATGGGACAACTGGAAACACCATATATTTT; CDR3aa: CAWSEYGTTGNTIYF
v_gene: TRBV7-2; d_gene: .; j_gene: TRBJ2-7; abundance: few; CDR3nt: TGTGCCAGCAGCCCTGGCCTGTACGAGCAGTACTTC; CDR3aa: CASSPGLYEQYF
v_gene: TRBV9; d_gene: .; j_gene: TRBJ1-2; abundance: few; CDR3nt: TGTGCCAGCAGCGTAGAGGCAGCCGATAACTATGGCTACACCTTC; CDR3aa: CASSVEAADNYGYTF
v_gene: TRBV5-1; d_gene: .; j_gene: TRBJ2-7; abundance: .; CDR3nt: TGCGCCAGCAGCTTTCCGGCGGGGAGCTCCTACGAGCAGTACTTC; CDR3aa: CASSFPAGSSYEQYF
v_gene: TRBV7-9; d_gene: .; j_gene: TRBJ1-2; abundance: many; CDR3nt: TGTGCCAGCAGCTCGCTTTGGAACGGGCATCCGTCTGGCTACACCTTC; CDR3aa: CASSSLWNGHPSGYTF
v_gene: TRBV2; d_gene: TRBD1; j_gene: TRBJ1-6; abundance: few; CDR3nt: TGTGCCAGCAGTGAGGAGACAGGGCTGGGTTCACCCCTCCACTTT; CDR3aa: CASSEETGLGSPLHF
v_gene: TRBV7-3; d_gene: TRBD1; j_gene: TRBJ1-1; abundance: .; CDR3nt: TGTGCCAGCAGCTATGACGGACAGGTCTCTGAAGCTTTCTTT; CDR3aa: CASSYDGQVSEAFF
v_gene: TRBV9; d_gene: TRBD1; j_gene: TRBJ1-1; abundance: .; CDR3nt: TGTGCCAGCAGCGTAGGACCAGGGGGCATCATGAACACTGAAGCTTTCTTT; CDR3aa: CASSVGPGGIMNTEAFF
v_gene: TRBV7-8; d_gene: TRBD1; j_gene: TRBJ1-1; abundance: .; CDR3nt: TGTGCCAGCAGCTTAGGGGACAGGGTTTCGAACACTGAAGCTTTCTTT; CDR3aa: CASSLGDRVSNTEAFF
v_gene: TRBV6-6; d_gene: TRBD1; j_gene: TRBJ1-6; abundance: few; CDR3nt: TGTGCCAGCAGTTTGACAGGGATTAATTCACCCCTCCACTTT; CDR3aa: CASSLTGINSPLHF
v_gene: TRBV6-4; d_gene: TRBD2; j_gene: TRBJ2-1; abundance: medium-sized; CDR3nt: TGTGCCAGCAGTAATGGGACTAGCGGAAGCAATGAGCAGTTCTTC; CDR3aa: CASSNGTSGSNEQFF
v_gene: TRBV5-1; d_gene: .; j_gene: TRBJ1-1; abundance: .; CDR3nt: TGCGCCAGCAGCTTGGCCGGCACTATGAACACTGAAGCTTTCTTT; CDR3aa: CASSLAGTMNTEAFF
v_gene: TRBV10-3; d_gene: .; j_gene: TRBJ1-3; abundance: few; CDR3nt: TGTGCCATCAGTGAGTCTGAAGGTCTCTCTGGAAACACCATATATTTT; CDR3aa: CAISESEGLSGNTIYF
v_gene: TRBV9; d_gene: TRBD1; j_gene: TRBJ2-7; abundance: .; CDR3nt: TGTGCCAGCAGCGTAGTGCAGGGGGCGCCCTACGAGCAGTACTTC; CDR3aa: CASSVVQGAPYEQYF
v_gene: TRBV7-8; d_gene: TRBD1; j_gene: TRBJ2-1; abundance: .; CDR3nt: TGTGCCAGCAGCTTAGGGGGGCGACAGGGGACTTACAATGAGCAGTTCTTC; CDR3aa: CASSLGGRQGTYNEQFF
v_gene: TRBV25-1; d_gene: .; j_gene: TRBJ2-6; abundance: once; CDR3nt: TGTGCCAGCGGGGTTGGCGGGGCCAACGTCCTGACTTTC; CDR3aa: CASGVGGANVLTF
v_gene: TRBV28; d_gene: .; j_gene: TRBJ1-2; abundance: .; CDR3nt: TGTGCCAGCAGTTCCGACCCTAGGCATGGCTACACCTTC; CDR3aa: CASSSDPRHGYTF
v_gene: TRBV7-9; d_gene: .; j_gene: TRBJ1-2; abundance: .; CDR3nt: TGTGCCAGCAGCTTAGAGGGGACCTATGGCTACACCTTC; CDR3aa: CASSLEGTYGYTF
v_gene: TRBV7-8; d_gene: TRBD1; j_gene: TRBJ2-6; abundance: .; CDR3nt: TGTGCCAGCAGCTCTTCAGGGGGAGCTGGGGCCAACGTCCTGACTTTC; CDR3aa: CASSSSGGAGANVLTF
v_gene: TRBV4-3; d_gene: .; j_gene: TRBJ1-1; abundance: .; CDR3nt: TGCGCCAGCAGCCCCGATTGGGGGTCGCCCGAAGCTTTCTTT; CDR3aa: CASSPDWGSPEAFF
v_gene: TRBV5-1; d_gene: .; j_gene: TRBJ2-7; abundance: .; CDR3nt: TGCGCCAGCAGTCAGGACGGAACGAGAGCCTACGAGCAGTACTTC; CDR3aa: CASSQDGTRAYEQYF
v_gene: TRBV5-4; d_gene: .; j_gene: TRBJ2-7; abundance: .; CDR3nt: TGTGCCAGCAGCTTGGCAAGGGGTTCCTCCTACGAGCAGTACTTC; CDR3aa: CASSLARGSSYEQYF
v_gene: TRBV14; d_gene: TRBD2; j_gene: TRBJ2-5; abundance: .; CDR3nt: TGTGCCAGCAGCCGTAGCGGGGGGGCAACCCGAGAGACCCAGTACTTC; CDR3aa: CASSRSGGATRETQYF
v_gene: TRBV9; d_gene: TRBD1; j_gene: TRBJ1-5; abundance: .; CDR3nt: TGTGCCAGCAGCGCACACGGGACAGGGGTTCAGCCCCAGCATTTT; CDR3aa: CASSAHGTGVQPQHF
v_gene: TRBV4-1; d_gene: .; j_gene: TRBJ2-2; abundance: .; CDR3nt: TGCGCCAGCAGCCAAGGTTCGTGGGCCGGGGAGCTGTTTTTT; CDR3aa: CASSQGSWAGELFF
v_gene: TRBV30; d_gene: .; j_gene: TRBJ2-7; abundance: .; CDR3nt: TGTGCCTGGAGTGGGGGCTACGAGCAGTACTTC; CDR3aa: CAWSGGYEQYF
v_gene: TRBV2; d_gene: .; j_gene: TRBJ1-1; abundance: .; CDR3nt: TGTGCCAGCGGTCCGAACACTGAAGCTTTCTTT; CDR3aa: CASGPNTEAFF
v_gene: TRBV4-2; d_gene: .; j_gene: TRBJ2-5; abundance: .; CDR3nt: TGTGCCAGCAGCCAAGGGGGGTGGTACCAAGAGACCCAGTACTTC; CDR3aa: CASSQGGWYQETQYF
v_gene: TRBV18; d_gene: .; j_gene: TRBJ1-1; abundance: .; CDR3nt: TGTGCCAGCTCTCCAGGACAGACCTTTAACACTGAAGCTTTCTTT; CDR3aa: CASSPGQTFNTEAFF
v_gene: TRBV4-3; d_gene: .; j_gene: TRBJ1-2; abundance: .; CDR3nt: TGCGCCAGCAGCCAAGATAGGATTAACTATGGCTACACCTTC; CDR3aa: CASSQDRINYGYTF
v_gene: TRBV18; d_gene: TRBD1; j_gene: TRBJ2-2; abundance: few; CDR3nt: TGTGCCAGCCACCGGCTTACGACAGGGGGCTCCGGGGAGCTGTTTTTT; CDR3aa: CASHRLTTGGSGELFF
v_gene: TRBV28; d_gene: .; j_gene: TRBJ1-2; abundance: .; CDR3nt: TGTGCCAGCAAGGCAATAGTCTACACCTTC; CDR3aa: CASKAIVYTF
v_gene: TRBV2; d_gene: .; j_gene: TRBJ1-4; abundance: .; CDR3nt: TGTGCCAGCAGAGCAAACCCAACAACTAATGAAAAACTGTTTTTT; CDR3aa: CASRANPTTNEKLFF
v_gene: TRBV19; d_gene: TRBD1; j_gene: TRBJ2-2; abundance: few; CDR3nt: TGTGCCAGTAGTGAACAGGGGGCCGGGGAGCTGTTTTTT; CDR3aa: CASSEQGAGELFF
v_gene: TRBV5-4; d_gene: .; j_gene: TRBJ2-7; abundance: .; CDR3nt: TGTGCCAGCAGCTGGGAGACAGGGTCTAGCGACGAGCAGTACTTC; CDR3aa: CASSWETGSSDEQYF
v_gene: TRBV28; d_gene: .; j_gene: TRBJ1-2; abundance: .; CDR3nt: TGTGCCAGCCTCCAGGGTGGCTACACCTTC; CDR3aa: CASLQGGYTF
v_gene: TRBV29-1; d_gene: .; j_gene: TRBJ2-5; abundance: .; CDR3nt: TGCAGCGTTGGGGACCAAGAGACCCAGTACTTC; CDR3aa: CSVGDQETQYF
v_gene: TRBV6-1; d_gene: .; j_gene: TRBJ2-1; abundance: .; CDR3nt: TGTGCCAGCAGTGAAAGGTCTCTAGCCGTCATCAATGAGCAGTTCTTC; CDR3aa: CASSERSLAVINEQFF
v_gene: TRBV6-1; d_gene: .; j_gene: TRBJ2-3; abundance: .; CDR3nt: TGTGCCAGCAGTGACCGACCTCAGGGGAGCACAGATACGCAGTATTTT; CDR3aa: CASSDRPQGSTDTQYF
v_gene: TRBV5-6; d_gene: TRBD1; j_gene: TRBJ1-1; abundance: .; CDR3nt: TGTGCCAGCAGCTACCGGGACAGGGAAACTGAAGCTTTCTTT; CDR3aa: CASSYRDRETEAFF
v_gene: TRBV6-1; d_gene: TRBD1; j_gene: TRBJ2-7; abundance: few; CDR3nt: TGTGCCAGCACGTCTCACCGCAGGGGGCGGTACGAGCAGTACTTC; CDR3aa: CASTSHRRGRYEQYF
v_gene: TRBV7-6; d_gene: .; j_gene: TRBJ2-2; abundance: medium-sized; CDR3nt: TGTGCCAGCAGCCCCAAACAAGGGGCAGAAACCGGGGAGCTGTTTTTT; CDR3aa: CASSPKQGAETGELFF
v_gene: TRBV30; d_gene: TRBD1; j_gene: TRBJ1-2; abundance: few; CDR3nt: TGTGCCTTAGACAGGGGGGTGAGTGGCTACACCTTC; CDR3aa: CALDRGVSGYTF
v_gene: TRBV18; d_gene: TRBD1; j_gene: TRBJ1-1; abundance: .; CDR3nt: TGTGCCAGCTCGTCAACAGGGGATCTTACTGAAGCTTTCTTT; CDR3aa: CASSSTGDLTEAFF
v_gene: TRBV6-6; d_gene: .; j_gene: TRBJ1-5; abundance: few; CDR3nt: TGTGCCTCTCAAGGGGAGCAGCCCCAGCATTTT; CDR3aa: CASQGEQPQHF
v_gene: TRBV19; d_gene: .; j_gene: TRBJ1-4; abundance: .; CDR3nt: TGTGCCAGTAGTCCCCAGGAACGTCCTAATGAAAAACTGTTTTTT; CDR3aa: CASSPQERPNEKLFF
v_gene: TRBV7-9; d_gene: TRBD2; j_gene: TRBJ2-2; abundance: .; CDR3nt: TGTGCCAGCAGCTTTCTAGCGGTCGCCGGGGAGCTGTTTTTT; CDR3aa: CASSFLAVAGELFF
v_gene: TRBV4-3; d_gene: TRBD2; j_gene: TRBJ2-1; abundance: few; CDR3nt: TGCGCCAGCAGCCAAGAACGGGGACTAGACCAGTTCTTC; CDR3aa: CASSQERGLDQFF
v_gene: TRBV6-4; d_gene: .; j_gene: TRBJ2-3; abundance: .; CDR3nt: TGTGCCAGCAGTGACGGGAGCACAGATACGCAGTATTTT; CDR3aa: CASSDGSTDTQYF
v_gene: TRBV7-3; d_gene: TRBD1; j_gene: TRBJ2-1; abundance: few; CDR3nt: TGTGCCAGCAGCTTAGCTCCTGGGACAGGCAATGAGCAGTTCTTC; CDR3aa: CASSLAPGTGNEQFF
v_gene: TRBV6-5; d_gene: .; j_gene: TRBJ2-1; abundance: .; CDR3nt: TGTGCCAGCAGTTCAAGGGATTTATACAATGAGCAGTTCTTC; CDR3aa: CASSSRDLYNEQFF
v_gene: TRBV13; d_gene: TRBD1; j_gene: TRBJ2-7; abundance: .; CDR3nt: TGTGCCAGCAGCCCAAGACAGGGATCCTACGAGCAGTACTTC; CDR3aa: CASSPRQGSYEQYF
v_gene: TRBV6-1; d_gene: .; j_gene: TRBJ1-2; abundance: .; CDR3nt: TGTGCCAGCACTTTAGACAGAAACTATGGCTACACCTTC; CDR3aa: CASTLDRNYGYTF
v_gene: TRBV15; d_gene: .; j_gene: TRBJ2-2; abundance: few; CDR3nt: TGTGCCACCAGCAGAGATCCCCCCGGAAGCGGGGAGCTGTTTTTT; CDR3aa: CATSRDPPGSGELFF